This T cell receptor (beta chain) was identified during a study of metastatic and nonmetastatic thyroid tumors. Whole-study context: Repertoires of blood and of tissue (tumor or nodule) from malignant and benign thyroid patients were compared. Study-wide findings and caveats: Malignant tumors reportedly showed significantly higher TCR beta diversity than benign nodules in both blood and tumor.

All patients were treatment-naive before thyroid surgery. As processed by the authors: Across clinicopathological groups, CDR3 differences served as the basis for building a distant-metastasis classifier for papillary thyroid cancer. TCRdb re-analyzed the PCR reads through MiXCR. Here the V and J calls rest on TCRdb's processing, not on the authors' analysis. The sample shows around 25,000 clones, 20% to 25% of them seen only once. Germline values: CDR1 LGHDT, CDR2 YNNKEL (reference sequence). The CDR3 is made up of 15 amino acids. V shed 2 bases and J 2 bases; nucleotides not matched to a gene: 5. In regard to this clone: The antigen remains unidentified.

Source material: adjacent normal tissue. The source of this sequence is a female donor with papillary thyroid cancer or a benign thyroid nodule (not recorded which). Some clones in this sample may be carry-over from other donors' samples. The V and J genes are TRBV3-1 and TRBJ1-2, with 7 bases fitting TRBD1. CDR3 nucleotides: TGTGCCAGCAGCCAACGTAGGGGGCTAAACTATGGCTACACCTTC. Translating gives CASSQRRGLNYGYTF.